These 30 T cell receptor beta chains came from one sample sequenced in a study of cytomegalovirus exposure and HLA in healthy donors (dated by TCRdb to about 2017). The method behind the library was the immunoSEQ multiplex PCR assay. The multiplex PCR relied on a mix of 60 forward primers for TCR Vbeta segments and 13 reverse primers for TCR Jbeta segments. Sourced from immuneACCESS, this table was stored by TCRdb with only in-frame sequences that have V and J called. A share of the clones is absent; for the studies checked, an unresolved V gene accounts for under half, and the remainder has no known explanation. The sample table shows about 200,000 clones, and 82% are seen once. Of the sample, roughly 0.095% falls within the top ten clones. The specimen sequenced was PBMCs. Every receptor here comes from a boy aged 2 to 9 in good health and CMV-seronegative.

This chain links TRBV7-2 with TRBJ1-4; 9 nucleotides match TRBD1. The CDR3 consists of 14 residues. Per germline, CDR1 SGHTA and CDR2 FQGNSA. With 5 bases clipped from V and 5 bases from J, the junction kept 3 bases outside the gene matches. The CDR3: CASSRDRANEKLFF. CDR3 nucleotide sequence: TGTGCCAGCAGCCGGGACAGGGCCAATGAAAAACTGTTTTTT.

The gene calls are TRBV7-9 and TRBJ2-2; 10 positions match TRBD2. CDR1 is SEHNR, CDR2 FQNEAQ, per germline (reference sequence). CDR3 length: 16 amino acids. The V gene end was trimmed by 3 bases and the J gene end by 2 bases; junction bases not matched to a gene: 3. Here the CDR3 DNA reads TGTGCCAGCAGCTTGGGACTAGCGCTTAACACCGGGGAGCTGTTTTTT. Its protein is CASSLGLALNTGELFF.

The chain links TRBV7-2 to TRBJ2-7; 8 bases are a match to TRBD2. Germline V CDR1 and CDR2: SGHTA, FQGNSA. V trimming: 0 bases; J trimming: 3 bases; junction bases outside the gene matches: 10. This CDR3 is built from 17 residues. CDR3 sequence (DNA): TGTGCCAGCAGCTTAGCGAGCGGGGGCTCCGTTTTCTACGAGCAGTACTTC. Protein: CASSLASGGSVFYEQYF.

Concerning this clone itself: One junction end does not reproduce the germline sequence, and a read error may be involved. The chain recombines TRBV7-9 with TRBJ1-3, with D tentatively TRBD1 (5 bases). CDR3 length: 16 residues. Germline CDR1 is SEHNR and CDR2 is FQNEAQ (reference sequence). CDR3 loop: CSSSLGSGPSGNTIYF. The CDR3, as DNA: TGTTCCAGCAGCTTAGGGTCAGGGCCCTCTGGAAACACCATATATTTT.

V usage is TRBV5-4 and J usage is TRBJ2-2; 7 bases fit TRBD1. CDR1 and CDR2 (germline): SGHNT, YYREEE (reference sequence). CDR3 size: 16 residues. With V trimmed by 6 bases and J by 1 base, 9 bases remained unmatched. The CDR3 region is CASTKPGQKNTGELFF. The CDR3 DNA is TGTGCCAGCACTAAACCGGGACAGAAGAACACCGGGGAGCTGTTTTTT. Based on the CDR3 plus reference TRBV5-4 and TRBJ2-2, the full variable domain is ETGVTQSPTHLIKTRGQQVTLRCSSQSGHNTVSWYQQALGQGPQFIFQYYREEENGRGNFPPRFSGLQFPNYSSELNVNALELDDSALYLCASTKPGQKNTGELFFGEGSRLTVL.

The chain combines TRBV15 with TRBJ2-1, with 9 positions matching TRBD2. Germline V gene lookup returns CDR1 LNHNV and CDR2 YYDKDF (reference sequence). The CDR3 extends over 15 amino acids. V lost 7 bases to trimming and J lost 9 bases; unmatched junction nucleotides: 13. The chain's CDR3 is CATTLGGGGAGEQFF. CDR3 coding DNA: TGTGCCACCACCCTCGGGGGCGGGGGGGCGGGTGAGCAGTTCTTC. Full variable domain (missing parts from reference TRBV15 and TRBJ2-1): DAMVIQNPRYQVTQFGKPVTLSCSQTLNHNVMYWYQQKSSQAPKLLFHYYDKDFNNEADTPDNFQSRRPNTSFCFLDIRSPGLGDTAMYLCATTLGGGGAGEQFFGPGTRLTVL.

Here the CDR3 reads CARATGPSNQPQHF. The DNA for the CDR3 is TGTGCCAGGGCGACAGGGCCGTCCAATCAGCCCCAGCATTTT. The chain has TRBV6-5 and TRBJ1-5, with 7 bases aligning to TRBD1. V lost 9 bases and J lost 3; bases outside the gene matches: 8. CDR3 size: 14 residues. CDR1 is MNHEY, CDR2 SVGAGI, per germline.

The J gene is TRBJ1-3, the V gene TRBV5-6; D not certain. V dropped 2 bases and J dropped 4 bases, with 16 bases sitting between them. This CDR3 has 16 amino acids. Looked up from germline, CDR1 is SGHDT and CDR2 is YYEEEE. In DNA, the CDR3 is TGTGCCAGCAGCTTCCAAAGAGTGCTTGAAGGAAACACCATATATTTT. Translating it yields CASSFQRVLEGNTIYF. Using reference TRBV5-6 and TRBJ1-3 for the parts outside the CDR3, the full variable domain is DAGVTQSPTHLIKTRGQQVTLRCSPKSGHDTVSWYQQALGQGPQFIFQYYEEEERQRGNFPDRFSGHQFPNYSSELNVNALLLGDSALYLCASSFQRVLEGNTIYFGEGSWLTVV.

The chain combines TRBV4-1 with TRBJ2-1, with D perhaps TRBD2 (7 bases). V lost 4 bases, J lost 7 bases, and 17 bases lay in between. The CDR3 loop spans 15 amino acids. The V gene's germline CDR1 is MGHRA and CDR2 YSYEKL. The CDR3 protein is CASSPEGGTGNEQFF. CDR3 in DNA: TGCGCCAGCAGCCCTGAGGGGGGGACGGGGAATGAGCAGTTCTTC.

In DNA, the CDR3 is TGTGCCAGCAGAACGGGACAGTCCTATGGCTACACCTTC. It translates to CASRTGQSYGYTF. V usage is TRBV6-6 and J usage is TRBJ1-2, with TRBD1 matching 7 bases. Germline V lookup: CDR1 MNHNY, CDR2 SVGAGI (reference sequence). With 6 bases clipped from V and 4 bases from J, the junction kept 5 bases outside the gene matches. This CDR3 comprises 13 residues.

V is TRBV5-4 and J is TRBJ1-3; D perhaps matches TRBD1 (6 bases). The CDR3 extends over 16 amino acids. CDR1 is SGHNT, CDR2 YYREEE, per germline (reference sequence). V shed 4 bases and J shed 0 bases, with 14 bases lying between them. The CDR3: CASSPQGTHSGNTIYF. The CDR3, as DNA: TGTGCCAGCAGCCCACAGGGTACCCACTCTGGAAACACCATATATTTT.

The sample holds a few counts of this clone. This chain joins TRBV5-5 and TRBJ1-1; unclear D gene. CDR3 length: 13 residues. Looked up from germline, CDR1 is SGHKS and CDR2 is YYEKEE (reference sequence). V lost 4 bases, J lost 0 bases, and 7 bases lay in between. CDR3 in DNA: TGTGCCAGCAGCACTCTCATGAACACTGAAGCTTTCTTT. It yields the protein CASSTLMNTEAFF.

The chain combines TRBV4-3 with TRBJ2-2, with 7 bases fitting TRBD1. CDR1 is LGHNA and CDR2 is YSLEER in the germline V gene. V lost 4 bases, J lost 1 base, and 6 bases stayed unmatched. The length of the CDR3 is 16 residues. The CDR3 DNA is TGCGCCAGCAGCCGCATAACAGGGGAGAACACCGGGGAGCTGTTTTTT. Residues: CASSRITGENTGELFF.

The rearrangement joins TRBV7-9 to TRBJ2-3, with D possibly being TRBD2 (6 bases). The CDR3 length is 15 residues. Deletions cut 5 bases from V and 2 bases from J, with 14 bases between. Germline CDR1 is SEHNR and CDR2 is FQNEAQ (reference sequence). CDR3 sequence: CASSISSVHTDTQYF. CDR3 coding DNA: TGTGCCAGCAGCATTTCTAGCGTCCACACAGATACGCAGTATTTT.

The J gene is TRBJ2-5, the V gene TRBV27; tentatively, D is TRBD2 (6 bases). The last part of the DNA fits TRBJ2-7 better; the J call may be wrong. The CDR3 is made up of 14 amino acids. Germline CDR1 reads MNHEY; CDR2 reads SMNVEV (reference sequence). The CDR3 region is CASSPGGFSYEQYF. In nucleotides, the CDR3 is TGTGCCAGCAGTCCCGGGGGTTTCTCCTACGAGCAGTACTTC.

V usage is TRBV4-2 and J usage is TRBJ2-1, with 7 bases identical to TRBD1. Germline values: CDR1 LGHNA, CDR2 YNFKEQ. CDR3 length equals 14 residues. The V segment lost 7 bases and the J segment 4 bases; nucleotides outside the gene matches: 7. The CDR3 sequence is CASTLQGRYNEQFF. DNA of the CDR3: TGTGCCAGCACACTACAGGGGCGATACAATGAGCAGTTCTTC.

This clone was picked up one time. The chain carries TRBV5-1 and TRBJ2-3; D is undetermined. V gave up 0 bases and J gave up 0 bases, with 8 bases separating them. The CDR3 has 15 amino acids. Germline V gene sequence: CDR1 SGHRS, CDR2 YFSETQ. The CDR3 nucleotides are TGCGCCAGCAGCTTGGACTATCCTAGCACAGATACGCAGTATTTT. Translated: CASSLDYPSTDTQYF.

This clone was recorded a few times. V is TRBV5-1 and J is TRBJ2-7; unclear D gene. Per germline, CDR1 SGHRS and CDR2 YFSETQ. The CDR3 covers 13 residues. Trimming took off 5 bases at V and 2 bases at J, with 11 bases between the two ends. The CDR3 DNA sequence: TGCGCCAGCAGAGTCAGTGAAGCCTACGAGCAGTACTTC. The encoded protein is CASRVSEAYEQYF.

The V and J genes are TRBV7-9 and TRBJ1-2, with a possible D match to TRBD1 (6 bases). Trimming cost V 5 bases and J 6 bases, with 16 bases left between them. In germline, CDR1 is SEHNR, CDR2 FQNEAQ (reference sequence). There are 14 residues in the CDR3. This CDR3 is CASSQVAGANGYTF. Written as DNA, the CDR3 is TGTGCCAGCAGCCAAGTAGCAGGGGCCAATGGCTACACCTTC. Full variable domain (remainder filled in from reference TRBV7-9 and TRBJ1-2): DTGVSQNPRHKITKRGQNVTFRCDPISEHNRLYWYRQTLGQGPEFLTYFQNEAQLEKSRLLSDRFSAERPKGSFSTLEIQRTEQGDSAMYLCASSQVAGANGYTFGSGTRLTVV.

This clone was picked up a small number of times. The chain couples TRBV5-1 to TRBJ2-1, with 16 positions matching TRBD2. Trimming removed 4 bases from V and 5 bases from J; junction bases left unmatched: 3. The CDR3 spans 16 residues. Germline CDR1 reads SGHRS; CDR2 reads YFSETQ. Here the CDR3 reads CASSPGTSGGDNEQFF. CDR3 sequence (DNA): TGCGCCAGCAGCCCCGGGACTAGCGGGGGGGACAATGAGCAGTTCTTC.

The chain recombines TRBV5-6 with TRBJ1-2; TRBD1 is a possible D gene (5 bases). The CDR3 spans 11 residues. V was clipped by 9 bases and J by 12 bases, with 18 bases between them. The germline V gene encodes CDR1 SGHDT and CDR2 YYEEEE. The CDR3 bases are TGTGCCACCGGGACTGGTAGTCTGGACACCTTC. It is translated as CATGTGSLDTF.

CDR3 residues: CASSPRPAGSEQYF. CDR3 bases: TGTGCCAGCAGCCCCCGCCCAGCAGGGTCCGAGCAGTACTTC. The chain employs TRBV7-2 and TRBJ2-7, with a tentative D call TRBD1 (5 bases). Germline lookup yields CDR1 SGHTA and CDR2 FQGNSA. This CDR3 region has 14 residues. V was cut by 5 bases and J by 6 bases, with 17 bases left in between.

This chain links TRBV15 with TRBJ1-1; TRBD1 matches 10 bases. Germline V lookup: CDR1 LNHNV, CDR2 YYDKDF (reference sequence). The CDR3 is 17 amino acids. V gave up 1 base and J gave up 4 bases; unmatched junction bases: 9. CDR3 loop: CATSRVPPGQGFTEAFF. The CDR3 DNA sequence: TGTGCCACCAGCAGAGTACCCCCGGGACAGGGGTTCACTGAAGCTTTCTTT.

This clone was picked up one time. The chain uses TRBV5-4 and TRBJ2-3, with D possibly TRBD1 on 5 matching bases. This CDR3 has 20 amino acids. V was cut by 4 bases and J by 0 bases, with 27 bases left in between. Germline CDR1 is SGHNT and CDR2 is YYREEE (reference sequence). CDR3 bases: TGTGCCAGCAGCAGGAAGACTTTCCGAGACAGCCACTCTAGCACAGATACGCAGTATTTT. Amino acid sequence: CASSRKTFRDSHSSTDTQYF.

The genes are TRBV5-1 and TRBJ2-3; a possible D gene is TRBD2 (5 bases). The germline CDR1 and CDR2 sequences are SGHRS and YFSETQ. The V and J ends lost 6 bases and 2 bases respectively, with 13 bases between them. The CDR3 is made up of 14 amino acids. The CDR3 coding sequence is TGCGCCAGCACGGCGGGCCTAGACACAGATACGCAGTATTTT. Its translation is CASTAGLDTDTQYF.

This clone was seen a single time. V usage is TRBV4-3 and J usage is TRBJ2-1; D gene ambiguous. The V end lost 8 bases, the J end lost 6 bases, and 14 bases lay between the germline ends. The CDR3 consists of 13 residues. The V gene's germline CDR1 is LGHNA and CDR2 YSLEER. The CDR3 region has the DNA TGCGCCAGCCGGCACCTCGACTCCAATGAGCAGTTCTTC. Translation: CASRHLDSNEQFF.

The rearrangement uses TRBV7-2 and TRBJ1-2; D is uncertain. CDR1 and CDR2 (germline): SGHTA, FQGNSA. The CDR3 sequence is 13 residues long. The germline V and J ends were trimmed by 5 bases and 4 bases, with 11 bases remaining between them. The CDR3 nucleotides are TGTGCCAGCAGCCCGTCTAGTCGCTATGGCTACACCTTC. This sequence encodes CASSPSSRYGYTF.

The chain couples TRBV4-3 to TRBJ2-1; TRBD2 might be the D (6 bases). V lost 1 base and J lost 8, with 12 bases in between. Germline V gene lookup returns CDR1 LGHNA and CDR2 YSLEER. This CDR3 has 14 residues. This CDR3 is CASSQALGGDEQFF. The CDR3, as DNA: TGCGCCAGCAGCCAAGCTTTGGGCGGGGATGAGCAGTTCTTC.

V usage is TRBV6-5 and J usage is TRBJ2-5; 10 bases align to TRBD2. The CDR3 sequence is 14 residues long. Per the germline V gene, CDR1 is MNHEY and CDR2 is SVGAGI. J was trimmed by 6 bases and V by 6 bases; bases with no gene match: 7. CDR3: CASRPPGLAKTQYF. The CDR3 DNA follows: TGTGCCAGCAGACCTCCGGGACTAGCGAAGACCCAGTACTTC.

The chain has TRBV2 and TRBJ1-4; D is unresolved. Between the trimmed V and J ends, which lost 2 bases and 11 bases, there was a span of 18 bases. The CDR3 runs 15 residues. Germline V gene lookup returns CDR1 SNHLY and CDR2 FYNNEI. CDR3 residues: CASSEFVRATRKLFF. The CDR3 DNA sequence: TGTGCCAGCAGTGAATTCGTGAGGGCAACTCGGAAACTGTTTTTT.